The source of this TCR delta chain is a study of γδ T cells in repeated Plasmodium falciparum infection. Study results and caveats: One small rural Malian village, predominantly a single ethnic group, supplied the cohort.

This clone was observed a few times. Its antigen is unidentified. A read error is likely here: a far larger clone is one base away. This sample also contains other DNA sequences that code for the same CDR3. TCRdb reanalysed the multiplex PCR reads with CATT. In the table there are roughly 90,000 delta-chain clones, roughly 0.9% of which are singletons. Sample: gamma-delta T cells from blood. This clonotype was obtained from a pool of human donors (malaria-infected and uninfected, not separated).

The CDR3, as DNA: TGTGCCTGTGATACCGTTTCCCCTGGGGGGGGCCAGTACACCGATAAACTCATCTTT. This sequence encodes CACDTVSPGGGQYTDKLIF. The chain recombines TRDV2 with TRDJ1, with 7 bases matching TRDD3. No J gene is reported in TCRdb; it was inferred here by comparing the DNA with germline. The germline CDR1 and CDR2 sequences are GEAIGNYY and EKD. CDR3 length: 19 residues. The trim removed 4 bases at V and 0 bases at J, leaving 19 bases unmatched.